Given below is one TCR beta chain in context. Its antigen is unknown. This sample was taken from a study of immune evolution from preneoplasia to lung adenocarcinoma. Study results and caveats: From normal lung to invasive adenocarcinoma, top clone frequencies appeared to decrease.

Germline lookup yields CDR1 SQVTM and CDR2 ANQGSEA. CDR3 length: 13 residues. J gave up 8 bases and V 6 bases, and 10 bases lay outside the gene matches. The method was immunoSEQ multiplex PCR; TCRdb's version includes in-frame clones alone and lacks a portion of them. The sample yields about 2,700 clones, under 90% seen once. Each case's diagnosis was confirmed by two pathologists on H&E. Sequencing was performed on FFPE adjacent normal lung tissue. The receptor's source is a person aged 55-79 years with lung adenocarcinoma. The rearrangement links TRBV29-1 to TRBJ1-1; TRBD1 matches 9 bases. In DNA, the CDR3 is TGCAGCGTAAAACAGGGGGCGTCCCTCGAAGCTTTCTTT. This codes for CSVKQGASLEAFF.